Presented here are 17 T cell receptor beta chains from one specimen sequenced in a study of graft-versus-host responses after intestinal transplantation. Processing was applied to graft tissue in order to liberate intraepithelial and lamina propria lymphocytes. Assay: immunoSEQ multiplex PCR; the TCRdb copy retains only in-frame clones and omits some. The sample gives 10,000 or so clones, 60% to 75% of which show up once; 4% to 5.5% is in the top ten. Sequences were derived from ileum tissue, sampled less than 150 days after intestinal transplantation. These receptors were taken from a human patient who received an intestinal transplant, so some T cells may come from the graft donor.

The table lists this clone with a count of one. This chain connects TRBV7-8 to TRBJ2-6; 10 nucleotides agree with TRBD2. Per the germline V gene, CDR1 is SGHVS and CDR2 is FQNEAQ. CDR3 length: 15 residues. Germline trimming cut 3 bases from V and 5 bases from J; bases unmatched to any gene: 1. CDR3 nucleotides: TGTGCCAGCAGCTTCACTAGCGGGAGGGCCAACGTCCTGACTTTC. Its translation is CASSFTSGRANVLTF.

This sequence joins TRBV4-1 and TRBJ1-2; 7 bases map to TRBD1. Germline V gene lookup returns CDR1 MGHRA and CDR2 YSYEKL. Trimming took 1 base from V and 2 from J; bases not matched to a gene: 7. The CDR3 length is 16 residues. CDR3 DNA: TGCGCCAGCAGCCAAGGAGGAGGGGGCCTAAACTATGGCTACACCTTC. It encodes CASSQGGGGLNYGYTF.

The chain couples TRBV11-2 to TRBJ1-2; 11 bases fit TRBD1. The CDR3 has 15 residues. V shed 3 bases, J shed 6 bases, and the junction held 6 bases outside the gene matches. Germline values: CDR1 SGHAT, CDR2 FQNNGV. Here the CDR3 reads CASSLPGQGVNGYTF. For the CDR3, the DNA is TGTGCCAGCAGCTTGCCGGGACAGGGGGTCAATGGCTACACCTTC.

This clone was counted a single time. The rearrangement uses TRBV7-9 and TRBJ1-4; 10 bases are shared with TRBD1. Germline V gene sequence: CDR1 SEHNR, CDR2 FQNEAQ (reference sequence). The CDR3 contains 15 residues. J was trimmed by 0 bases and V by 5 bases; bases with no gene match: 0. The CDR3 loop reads CASSGQGATNEKLFF. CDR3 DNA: TGTGCCAGCAGCGGACAGGGGGCAACTAATGAAAAACTGTTTTTT. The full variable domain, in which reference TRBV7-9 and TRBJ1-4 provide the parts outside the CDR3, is DTGVSQNPRHKITKRGQNVTFRCDPISEHNRLYWYRQTLGQGPEFLTYFQNEAQLEKSRLLSDRFSAERPKGSFSTLEIQRTEQGDSAMYLCASSGQGATNEKLFFGSGTQLSVL.

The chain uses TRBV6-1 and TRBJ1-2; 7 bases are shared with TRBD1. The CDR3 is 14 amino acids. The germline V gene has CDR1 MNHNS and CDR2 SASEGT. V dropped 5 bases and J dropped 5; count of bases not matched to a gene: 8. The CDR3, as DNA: TGTGCCAGCAGTTCACCGGGACAGCGTTATGGCTACACCTTC. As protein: CASSSPGQRYGYTF.

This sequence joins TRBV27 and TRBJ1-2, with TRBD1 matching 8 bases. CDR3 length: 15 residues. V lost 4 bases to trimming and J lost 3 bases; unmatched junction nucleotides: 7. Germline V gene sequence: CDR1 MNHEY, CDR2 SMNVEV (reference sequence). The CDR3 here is CASSSYRGSYYGYTF. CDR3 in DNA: TGTGCCAGCAGTTCTTACAGGGGGTCATACTATGGCTACACCTTC.

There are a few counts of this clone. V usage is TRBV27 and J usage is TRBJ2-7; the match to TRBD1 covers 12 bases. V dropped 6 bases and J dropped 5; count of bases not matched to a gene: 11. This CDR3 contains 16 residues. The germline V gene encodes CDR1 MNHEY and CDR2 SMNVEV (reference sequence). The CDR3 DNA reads TGTGCCAGCAGAATCAAATCCGGGACAGGGGGCCACGAGCAGTACTTC. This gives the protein CASRIKSGTGGHEQYF.

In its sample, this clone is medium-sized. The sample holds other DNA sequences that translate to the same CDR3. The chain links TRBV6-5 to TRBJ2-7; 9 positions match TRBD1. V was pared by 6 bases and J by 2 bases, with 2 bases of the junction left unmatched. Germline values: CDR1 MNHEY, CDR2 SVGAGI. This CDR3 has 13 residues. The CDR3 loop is CASRDRGPYEQYF. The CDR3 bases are TGTGCCAGCAGGGACAGGGGCCCCTACGAGCAGTACTTC.

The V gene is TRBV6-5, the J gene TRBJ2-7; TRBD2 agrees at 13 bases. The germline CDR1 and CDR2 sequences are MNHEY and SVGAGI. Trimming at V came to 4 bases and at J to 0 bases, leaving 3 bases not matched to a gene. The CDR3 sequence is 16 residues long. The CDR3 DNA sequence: TGTGCCAGCAGTTCGGGGACTAGCGGGGACTCCTACGAGCAGTACTTC. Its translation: CASSSGTSGDSYEQYF.

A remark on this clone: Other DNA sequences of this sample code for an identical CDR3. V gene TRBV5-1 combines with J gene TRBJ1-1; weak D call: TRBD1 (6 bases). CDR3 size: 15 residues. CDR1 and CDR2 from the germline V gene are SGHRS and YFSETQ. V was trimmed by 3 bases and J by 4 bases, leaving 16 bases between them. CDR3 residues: CASSYWTVSFTEAFF. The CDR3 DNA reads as TGCGCCAGCAGCTACTGGACAGTCTCCTTCACTGAAGCTTTCTTT. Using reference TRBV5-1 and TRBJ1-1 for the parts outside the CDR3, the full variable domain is KAGVTQTPRYLIKTRGQQVTLSCSPISGHRSVSWYQQTPGQGLQFLFEYFSETQRNKGNFPGRFSGRQFSNSRSEMNVSTLELGDSALYLCASSYWTVSFTEAFFGQGTRLTVV.

The CDR3 sequence is CASSFRLAGVRAGELFF. The CDR3 nucleotides are TGCGCCAGCAGTTTCAGACTAGCGGGAGTTCGTGCCGGGGAGCTGTTTTTT. This rearrangement joins TRBV4-1 to TRBJ2-2; 12 positions match TRBD2. CDR3 length equals 17 residues. The germline V gene encodes CDR1 MGHRA and CDR2 YSYEKL. V shed 6 bases, J shed 6 bases, and the junction held 11 bases outside the gene matches.

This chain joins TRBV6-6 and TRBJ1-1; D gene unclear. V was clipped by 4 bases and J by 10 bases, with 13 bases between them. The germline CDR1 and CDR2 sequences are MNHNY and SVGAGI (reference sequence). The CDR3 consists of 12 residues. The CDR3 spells CASSLVWSVAFF. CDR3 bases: TGTGCCAGCAGTTTGGTATGGAGTGTAGCTTTCTTT.

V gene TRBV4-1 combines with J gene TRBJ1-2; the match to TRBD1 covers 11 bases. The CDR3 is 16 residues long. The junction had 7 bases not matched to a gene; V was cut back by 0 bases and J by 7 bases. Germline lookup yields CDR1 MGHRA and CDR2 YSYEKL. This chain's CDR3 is CASSQETGQGAPGYTF. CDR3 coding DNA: TGCGCCAGCAGCCAAGAAACAGGACAGGGGGCGCCTGGCTACACCTTC.

Here the CDR3 reads CASSQESPSPLHF. CDR3 bases: TGCGCCAGCAGCCAAGAGAGTCCTTCACCCCTCCACTTT. This rearrangement joins TRBV4-1 to TRBJ1-6; D unresolved. V was cut by 0 bases and J by 9 bases, with 6 bases left in between. Germline lookup yields CDR1 MGHRA and CDR2 YSYEKL. The CDR3 runs to 13 residues.

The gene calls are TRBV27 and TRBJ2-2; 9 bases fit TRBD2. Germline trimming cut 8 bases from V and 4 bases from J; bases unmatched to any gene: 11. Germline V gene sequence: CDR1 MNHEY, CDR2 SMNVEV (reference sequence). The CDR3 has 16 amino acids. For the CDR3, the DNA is TGTGCCAGCGGGGTCGGACTAGCGTATGGCACCGGGGAGCTGTTTTTT. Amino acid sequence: CASGVGLAYGTGELFF.

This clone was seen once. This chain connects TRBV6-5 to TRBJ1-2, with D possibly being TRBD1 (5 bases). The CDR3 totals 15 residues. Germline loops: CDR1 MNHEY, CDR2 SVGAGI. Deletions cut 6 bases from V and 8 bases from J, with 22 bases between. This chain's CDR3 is CASRRPSSGNGGYTF. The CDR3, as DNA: TGTGCCAGCAGACGACCCAGTTCAGGGAACGGCGGCTACACCTTC.

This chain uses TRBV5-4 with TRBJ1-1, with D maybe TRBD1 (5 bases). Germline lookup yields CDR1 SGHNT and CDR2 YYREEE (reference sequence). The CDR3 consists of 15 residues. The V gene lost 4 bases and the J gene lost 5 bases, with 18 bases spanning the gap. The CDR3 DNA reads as TGTGCCAGCAGCCCCCCCGTGGGGGGGAGGACTGAAGCTTTCTTT. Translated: CASSPPVGGRTEAFF.